This T cell receptor beta chain was identified in a study of OX40 agonist ivuxolimab in advanced cancers. Study in general: Prior therapy, whether anti-PD-1, anti-PD-L1 or anti-CTLA-4, was allowed, and roughly 40% had some.

Concerning this clone itself: What it binds is not known.

Findings and limits, study-wide: Undetermined was the antigen specificity of the expanded peripheral T cells. Normalized expansion of T-cell clones was also low for some nonresponders. CD8+ T cells showed, on average, more clonal expansion than CD4+ cells.

CDR1 and CDR2 from the germline V gene are KGHSH and LQKENI. The V gene lost 5 bases and the J gene lost 1 base, with 8 bases spanning the gap. This CDR3 is 13 amino acids long. Clones were read by immunoSEQ multiplex PCR, and TCRdb kept only the in-frame ones, dropping some. In the table there are fewer than 65,000 clones, around 89% of which are singletons. This receptor was obtained from an adult with an advanced solid tumor such as melanoma, head and neck, liver or kidney cancer. This chain uses TRBV18 with TRBJ1-1; D possibly corresponds to TRBD1 (6 bases). Sequencing was performed on CD4+ or CD8+ T cells sorted from blood, taken in a trial of the OX40 agonist ivuxolimab. The CDR3 reads CASSVDRNTEAFF. For the CDR3, the DNA is TGTGCCAGCTCAGTGGACAGGAACACTGAAGCTTTCTTT.